The clone carrying this TCR beta chain was seen many times. The antigen is undetermined. The data belong to a study of T cells in Graves' hyperthyroidism and ophthalmopathy. About the study: The initial diagnosis was the point when peripheral blood was collected, ahead of any treatment. Study findings and constraints: Ophthalmopathy was told apart from stable hyperthyroidism by a 13 V-J model. Progression to ophthalmopathy was predicted a median of 6.5 months early.

The diagnostic basis comprised clinical symptoms, serum thyroxine and TRAb, thyroid ultrasound and orbital computed tomography. The germline V gene encodes CDR1 KGHDR and CDR2 SFDVKD. Trimming removed 4 bases from V and 3 bases from J, with 15 bases in between. The CDR3 is 16 residues long. Regions amplified from RNA transcripts were the TCR beta CDR3 regions. The HTBI set primed first-round TCR CDR3 RT-PCR. TCRdb called the multiplex PCR reads again in MiXCR, with one record for every CDR3 protein. Counted here are hundreds of thousands of distinct CDR3 sequences, more than 14% occurring once; the ten biggest clones make up roughly an eighth.

The TCR originated in a woman aged 45 to 65 with Graves' ophthalmopathy. This rearrangement joins TRBV24-1 to TRBJ2-1; TRBD1 or TRBD2 may be the D gene (5 bases each). Sequences were obtained from blood. This chain's CDR3 is CATSDPRSGGYNEQFF. The CDR3 bases are TGTGCCACCAGTGACCCTCGTAGTGGGGGCTACAATGAGCAGTTCTTC.